Below are 11 T cell receptor beta chains sequenced from a single sample in a study of cytomegalovirus exposure and HLA in healthy donors. Only in-frame clones appear in the TCRdb table, and some are missing; sequencing was by immunoSEQ multiplex PCR. The table shows roughly 150,000 clones, with 70% to 90% occurring only once. The sequenced sample was PBMCs. The receptors derive from a woman aged 25 to 39 in good health and CMV-seronegative.

The sample holds one count of this clone. The J gene is TRBJ2-2, the V gene TRBV4-3, with D tentatively TRBD1 (6 bases). The CDR3 consists of 19 residues. Trimming took 9 bases from V and 4 from J, leaving 30 bases between them. The germline gives CDR1 LGHNA, CDR2 YSLEER. CDR3 loop: CARTALSIPGTSGTGELFF. In DNA, the CDR3 is TGCGCCAGGACGGCCCTTTCAATCCCCGGGACATCGGGCACCGGGGAGCTGTTTTTT.

This clone was detected only once. The chain combines TRBV29-1 with TRBJ2-7; no clear D gene. Germline CDR1 and CDR2: SQVTM and ANQGSEA. Trimming took 4 bases from V and 2 from J, leaving 6 bases between them. CDR3 size: 11 residues. The CDR3 region has the DNA TGCAGCGTTGCTGTGGCCTACGAGCAGTACTTC. Translated, it gives CSVAVAYEQYF.

This chain uses TRBV6-5 with TRBJ2-3, with 9 bases matching TRBD1. J was trimmed by 2 bases and V by 5 bases; bases with no gene match: 5. The CDR3 has 15 amino acids. From germline, CDR1 is MNHEY and CDR2 SVGAGI. Written as DNA, the CDR3 is TGTGCCAGCAGTCGACAGGGGGGGAACACAGATACGCAGTATTTT. Its translation is CASSRQGGNTDTQYF.

V is TRBV28 and J is TRBJ1-5, with 9 bases matching TRBD1. The length of the CDR3 is 16 residues. Germline V gene lookup returns CDR1 MDHEN and CDR2 SYDVKM. V shed 8 bases and J 5 bases; nucleotides not matched to a gene: 13. The CDR3 is CASSYWRGQGDQPQHF. CDR3 sequence (DNA): TGTGCCAGCTCCTACTGGAGGGGACAGGGCGATCAGCCCCAGCATTTT.

The gene calls are TRBV29-1 and TRBJ2-7, with D possibly TRBD2 on 5 matching bases. Germline lookup yields CDR1 SQVTM and CDR2 ANQGSEA. Trimming left V 1 base short and J 0 bases short, with 13 bases between. The CDR3 is made up of 15 amino acids. Here the CDR3 reads CSVEGLGSLSYEQYF. CDR3 bases: TGCAGCGTTGAAGGGCTGGGGAGCCTCTCCTACGAGCAGTACTTC.

The chain links TRBV2 to TRBJ2-1; D is possibly TRBD2 (5 bases). Germline-derived CDR1 and CDR2 are SNHLY and FYNNEI. This CDR3 has 14 residues. V was trimmed by 7 bases and J by 3 bases, leaving 13 bases between them. In DNA form, the CDR3 reads TGTGCCAGCACCATTACTCGGGGCTACAATGAGCAGTTCTTC. It codes for CASTITRGYNEQFF.

The rearrangement links TRBV6-5 to TRBJ1-2; 7 nucleotides align to TRBD1. The CDR3 covers 14 residues. V trimming: 4 bases; J trimming: 6 bases; junction bases outside the gene matches: 8. The V gene's germline CDR1 is MNHEY and CDR2 SVGAGI. CDR3 loop: CASSFSDRDNGYTF. CDR3 bases: TGTGCCAGCAGTTTTTCAGACAGGGATAATGGCTACACCTTC.

This chain links TRBV6-1 with TRBJ2-7, with D unclear. Trimming removed 5 bases at V and 4 bases at J, with 12 bases between. CDR1 is MNHNS and CDR2 is SASEGT in the germline V gene. The CDR3 covers 13 residues. Here the CDR3 reads CASSWTGEYEQYF. In nucleotides, the CDR3 is TGTGCCAGCAGTTGGACGGGCGAATACGAGCAGTACTTC.

This chain uses TRBV7-8 with TRBJ2-1, with 8 bases fitting TRBD2. V was pared by 8 bases and J by 7 bases, with 13 bases of the junction left unmatched. This CDR3 is built from 15 residues. From germline, CDR1 is SGHVS and CDR2 FQNEAQ. This chain's CDR3 is CASLPRLARRNEQFF. CDR3 nucleotide sequence: TGTGCCAGCCTCCCTAGACTAGCGCGTAGAAATGAGCAGTTCTTC.

The genes are TRBV9 and TRBJ2-2, with 7 positions matching TRBD1. The CDR3 runs 15 residues. Germline loops: CDR1 SGDLS, CDR2 YYNGEE. V lost 0 bases to trimming and J lost 6 bases; unmatched junction nucleotides: 5. The CDR3 nucleotides read TGTGCCAGCAGCGTAGCAGGGGGAGTGCCCGGGGAGCTGTTTTTT. It encodes CASSVAGGVPGELFF. Drawing the rest from reference TRBV9 and TRBJ2-2, the complete variable domain is DSGVTQTPKHLITATGQRVTLRCSPRSGDLSVYWYQQSLDQGLQFLIQYYNGEERAKGNILERFSAQQFPDLHSELNLSSLELGDSALYFCASSVAGGVPGELFFGEGSRLTVL.

The rearrangement links TRBV7-9 to TRBJ1-6; 8 bases line up with TRBD1. In germline, CDR1 is SEHNR, CDR2 FQNEAQ (reference sequence). The junction had 2 bases not matched to a gene; V was cut back by 8 bases and J by 8 bases. The CDR3 runs to 12 residues. CDR3 nucleotide sequence: TGTGCCAGCGCGACAGGGGATTCACCCCTCCACTTT. Protein product: CASATGDSPLHF.